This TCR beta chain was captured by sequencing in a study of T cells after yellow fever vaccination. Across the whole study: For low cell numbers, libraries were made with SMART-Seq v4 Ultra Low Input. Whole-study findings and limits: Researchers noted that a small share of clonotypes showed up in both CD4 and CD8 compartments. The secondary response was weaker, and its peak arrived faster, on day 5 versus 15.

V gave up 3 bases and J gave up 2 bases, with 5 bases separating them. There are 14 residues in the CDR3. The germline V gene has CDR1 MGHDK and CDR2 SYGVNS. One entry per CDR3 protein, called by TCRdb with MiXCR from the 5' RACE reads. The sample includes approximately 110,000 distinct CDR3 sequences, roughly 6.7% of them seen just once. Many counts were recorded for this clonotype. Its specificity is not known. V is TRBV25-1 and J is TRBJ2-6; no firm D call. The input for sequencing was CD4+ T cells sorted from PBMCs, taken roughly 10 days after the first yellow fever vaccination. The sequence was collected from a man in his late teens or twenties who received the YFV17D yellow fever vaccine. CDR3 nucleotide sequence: TGTGCCAGCAGTGAGGTCACTGGGGCCAACGTCCTGACTTTC. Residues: CASSEVTGANVLTF.